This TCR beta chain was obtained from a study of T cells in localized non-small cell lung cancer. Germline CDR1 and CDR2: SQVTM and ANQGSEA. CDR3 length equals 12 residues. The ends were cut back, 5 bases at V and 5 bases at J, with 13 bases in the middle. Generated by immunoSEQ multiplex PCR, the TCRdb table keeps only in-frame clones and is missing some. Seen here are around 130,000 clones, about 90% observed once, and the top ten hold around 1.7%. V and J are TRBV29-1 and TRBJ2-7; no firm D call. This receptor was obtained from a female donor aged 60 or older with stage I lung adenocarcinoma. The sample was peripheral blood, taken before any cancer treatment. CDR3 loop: CSVRISRDEQYF. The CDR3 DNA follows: TGCAGCGTTCGCATATCCCGGGACGAGCAGTACTTC.